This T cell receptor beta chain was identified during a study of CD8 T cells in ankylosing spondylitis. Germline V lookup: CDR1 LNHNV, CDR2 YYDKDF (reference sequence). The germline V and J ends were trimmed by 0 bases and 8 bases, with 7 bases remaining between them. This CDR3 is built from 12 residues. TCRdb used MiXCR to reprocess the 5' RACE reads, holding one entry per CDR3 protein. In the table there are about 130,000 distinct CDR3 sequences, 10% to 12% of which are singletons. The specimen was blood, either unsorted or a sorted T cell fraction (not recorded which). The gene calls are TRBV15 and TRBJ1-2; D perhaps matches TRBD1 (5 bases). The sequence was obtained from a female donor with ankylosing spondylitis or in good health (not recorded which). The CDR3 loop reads CATSREAGGYTF. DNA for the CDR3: TGTGCCACCAGCAGAGAGGCAGGGGGCTACACCTTC.